The rows below give T cell receptor beta chains drawn from one sample of a study of response to subunit inactivated influenza vaccine. MiXCR, run by TCRdb on the RT-PCR reads, gives a single entry per CDR3 protein. The sample records 590,000 or so distinct CDR3 sequences, around 15% being singletons. The specimen was PBMCs from blood, collected around 15 days before vaccination. Receptor source: a man between 45 and 60 years old who received an inactivated influenza vaccine. Each CDR3 is given with its conserved first and last residue. The D gene is left open where the match is weak. Size is stated for part of the rows, as once, few or many counts, or as a class when the clone is expanded.

J gene,clone size,V gene,D gene,CDR3 DNA,CDR3 protein
TRBJ2-7,many,TRBV28,-,TGTGCCAGCAGCGATCACTACGAGCAGTACTTC,CASSDHYEQYF
TRBJ2-1,-,TRBV6-2/TRBV6-3,TRBD2,TGTGCCAGCAGTTACTCCGTGACTAGCGGGAGCTCAGGCTACAATGAGCAGTTCTTC,CASSYSVTSGSSGYNEQFF
TRBJ2-5,-,TRBV2,TRBD1,TGTGCCAGCAGTGAAGGGACAGGGAGTAGAGATTTC,CASSEGTGSRDF
TRBJ2-1,few,TRBV7-9,-,TGTGCCAGCACCACCGGACTGTACAATGAGCAGTTCTTC,CASTTGLYNEQFF
TRBJ2-3,few,TRBV7-8,TRBD2,TGTGCCAGCAGCTTACTAGCGGAGAACACAGATACGCAGTATTTT,CASSLLAENTDTQYF
TRBJ1-1,many,TRBV9,-,TGTGCCAGCAGCGGGCGAGGGGGGCGGAGTAGAAACACTGAAGCTTTCTTT,CASSGRGGRSRNTEAFF
TRBJ2-1,-,TRBV9,-,TGTGCCAGCAGCGCGTCTACCGGGATAGAATACAATGAGCAGTTCTTC,CASSASTGIEYNEQFF
TRBJ2-5,many,TRBV5-1,-,TGCGCCAGCAGCGAAGGGACTTCACAAGAGACCCAGTACTTC,CASSEGTSQETQYF
TRBJ2-1,few,TRBV5-1,-,TGCGCCAGCAGCTTGGTCGGGCCGGGGGGCAACAATGAGCAGTTCTTC,CASSLVGPGGNNEQFF
TRBJ2-1,-,TRBV18,TRBD1,TGTGCCGCATCGGGACAGGGGGCAAATGAGCAGTTCTTC,CAASGQGANEQFF
TRBJ1-4,few,TRBV6-5,-,TGTGCCAGCAGTTTCCAGGGTCCTGAAAAACTGTTTTTT,CASSFQGPEKLFF
TRBJ2-1,-,TRBV27,-,TGTGCCAGCCAGCGCGGGAACAACAATGAGCAGTTCTTC,CASQRGNNNEQFF
TRBJ2-7,-,TRBV20-1,-,TGCAGTGCTAGAGTACCAGCGGGCGCCTACGAGCAGTACTTC,CSARVPAGAYEQYF
TRBJ1-4,few,TRBV7-2,-,TGTGCCAGCAGCTTAGGGCGGGGGATAACCAACGAAAAACTGTTTTTT,CASSLGRGITNEKLFF
TRBJ2-5,few,TRBV7-8,-,TGTGCCAGCAGCTTATTAGGACACGGAAACAGGGCGGAGACCCAGTACTTC,CASSLLGHGNRAETQYF
TRBJ2-3,few,TRBV10-2,TRBD1,TGCGCCAGCAGTCGCGGGACAGGGAGCGGTACGCAGTATTTT,CASSRGTGSGTQYF
TRBJ2-1,-,TRBV2,-,TGTGCCAGCAGTGAAGGGACATCCCCCAATGAGCAGTTCTTC,CASSEGTSPNEQFF
TRBJ1-1,few,TRBV5-1,-,TGCGCCAGCAGCTTGGAGATTCAAAAGGTCACTGAAGCTTTCTTT,CASSLEIQKVTEAFF
TRBJ2-5,few,TRBV5-1,-,TGCGCCAGCACTCCATTCAAGGGACAGTGGGGAGGAGAGACCCAGTACTTC,CASTPFKGQWGGETQYF
TRBJ1-5,-,TRBV27,-,TGTGCCAGGGGAGGGGAGGATAGCAATCAGCCCCAGCATTTT,CARGGEDSNQPQHF
TRBJ1-1,many,TRBV12-3/TRBV12-4,TRBD1,TGTGCCAGCAGAAACGGACAGGGGGCTACCCTCGACACTGAAGCTTTCTTT,CASRNGQGATLDTEAFF
TRBJ2-1,once,TRBV20-1,-,TGCAGTGCTAGAGACCTAGGATCCTACAATGAGCAGTTCTTC,CSARDLGSYNEQFF
TRBJ1-2,few,TRBV5-1,TRBD1,TGCGCCAGCAGCTTGGTGGACAGGAGCTATGGCTACACCTTC,CASSLVDRSYGYTF
TRBJ1-6,many,TRBV9,-,TGTGCCAGCAGCGTCCAGGGATCTAATTCACCCCTCCACTTT,CASSVQGSNSPLHF
TRBJ2-5,few,TRBV12-3/TRBV12-4,TRBD1,TGTGCCAGCAGTTTAAGTCAGGGGGCTGAAGAGACCCAGTACTTC,CASSLSQGAEETQYF
TRBJ1-1,-,TRBV7-9,-,TGTGCCAGCCTTAGCGTCGGGTACACTGAAGCTTTCTTT,CASLSVGYTEAFF
TRBJ2-7,many,TRBV7-2,-,TGTGCCAGCAGCTTAGGGGGCATTTCCTACGAGCAGTACTTC,CASSLGGISYEQYF
TRBJ1-5,-,TRBV6-2/TRBV6-3,-,TGTGCCAGCAGTAAGGCGGGTGGGCAGCCCCAGCATTTT,CASSKAGGQPQHF